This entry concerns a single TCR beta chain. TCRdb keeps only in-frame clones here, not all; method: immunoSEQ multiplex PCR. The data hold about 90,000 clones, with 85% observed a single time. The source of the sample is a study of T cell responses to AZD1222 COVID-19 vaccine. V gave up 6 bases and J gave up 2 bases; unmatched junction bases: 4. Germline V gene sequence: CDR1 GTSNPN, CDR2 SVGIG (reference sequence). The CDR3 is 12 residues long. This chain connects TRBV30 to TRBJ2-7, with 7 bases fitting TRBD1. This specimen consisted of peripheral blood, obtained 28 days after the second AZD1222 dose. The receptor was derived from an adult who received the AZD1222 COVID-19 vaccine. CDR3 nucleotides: TGTGCCTGTGAGACAGGGCCCTACGAGCAGTACTTC. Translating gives CACETGPYEQYF.